What follows is one T cell receptor (beta chain) and its context. cDNA synthesis used the whole RNA isolate, giving expressed TCRB sequences. Clones were read by immunoSEQ multiplex PCR, and TCRdb kept only the in-frame ones, dropping some. The repertoire includes roughly 290,000 clones, roughly 8% of them detected once, and more than 1% sits in the top ten. This entry belongs to a study of beta chain features in type 1 diabetes. Via the markers CD45RO/CCR7/CD25/CD127/CD95/CD27, stem cell-like memory, regulatory, central memory and naive CD4+ cells were sorted. The V end was cut by 7 bases, the J end by 5 bases, with 19 bases between. The germline V gene encodes CDR1 SGHNT and CDR2 YYREEE (reference sequence). The CDR3 has 14 residues.

The chain joins TRBV5-4 to TRBJ2-7; D possibly corresponds to TRBD2 (7 bases). The sample comprised central memory CD4+ T cells from blood. This clonotype was sampled from a young woman in good health. CDR3 DNA: TGTGCCAGCGGGGGGGGCCTCGAACTGCACGAGCAGTACTTC. It encodes CASGGGLELHEQYF.